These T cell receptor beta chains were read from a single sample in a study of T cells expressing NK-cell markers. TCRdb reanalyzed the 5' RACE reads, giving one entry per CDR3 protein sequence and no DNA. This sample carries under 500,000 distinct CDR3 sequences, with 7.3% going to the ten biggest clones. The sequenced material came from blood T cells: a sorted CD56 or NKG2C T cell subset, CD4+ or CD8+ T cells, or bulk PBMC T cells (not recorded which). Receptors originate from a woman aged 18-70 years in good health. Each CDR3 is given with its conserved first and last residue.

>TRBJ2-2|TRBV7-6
CASSLEAVQNTGELFF
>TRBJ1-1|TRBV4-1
CASSLSRYRGGVGNTEAFF
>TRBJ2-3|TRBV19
CASSNRLAGLDTQYF
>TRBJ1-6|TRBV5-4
CASSGGEFNSPLHF
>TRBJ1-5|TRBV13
CASSFARDQPQHF
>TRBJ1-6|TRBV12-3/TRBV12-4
CASSFTGGRDSPLHF
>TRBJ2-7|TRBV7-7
CASSLDRSGKQYF
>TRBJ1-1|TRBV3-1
CASVGTKAEAFF
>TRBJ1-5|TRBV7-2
CASSPRDSNQPQHF
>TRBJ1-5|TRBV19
CASSRRPGGDQPQHF
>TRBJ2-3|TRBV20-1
CSASPVIDTQYF
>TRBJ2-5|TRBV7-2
CASSLSGGTLGETQYF
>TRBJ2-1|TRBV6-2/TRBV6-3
CASSTGLANEQFF
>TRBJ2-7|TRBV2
CASETGSEQYF
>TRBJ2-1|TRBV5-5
CASSTTGDTYNEQFF
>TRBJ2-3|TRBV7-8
CASSPYTGGTDTQYF
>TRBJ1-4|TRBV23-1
CASLNHNPTTNEKLFF
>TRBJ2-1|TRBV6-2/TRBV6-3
CASSTGSNYNEQFF
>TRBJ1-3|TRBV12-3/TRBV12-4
CASSLPGTGSGNTIYF
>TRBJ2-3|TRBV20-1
CSAQTSGGIYTQYF
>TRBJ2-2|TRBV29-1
CSLRTLALRLHPGELFF
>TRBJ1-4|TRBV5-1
CASSRGGNEKLFF
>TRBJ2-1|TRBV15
CATSRDQRTEQFF
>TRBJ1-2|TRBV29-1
CSVMTGGFGYTF
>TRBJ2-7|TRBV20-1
CSARGRDSSYEQYF